The clone carrying this T cell receptor beta chain was counted between two and nine times. Antigen unknown. The source of the sample is a study of cytomegalovirus exposure and HLA in healthy donors. Overall study results and limits: Analyses of presence/absence relied on an assumption of roughly uniform sequencing depth across donors.

Germline V gene lookup returns CDR1 SGDLS and CDR2 YYNGEE. The ends lost 0 bases at V and 7 bases at J; junction bases unmatched: 3. CDR3 length: 13 amino acids. 13 Jbeta primers and 60 Vbeta primers were used for the PCR. Repertoires were generated with immunoSEQ multiplex PCR, while TCRdb's copy carries only in-frame clones and drops some. Here the sample spans more than 85,000 clones, roughly 15% being singletons. The chain has TRBV9 and TRBJ2-5, with 7 bases identical to TRBD2. The sample consisted of PBMCs. The TCR originated in a female donor in good health and CMV-seronegative. The CDR3 DNA follows: TGTGCCAGCAGCGTAGATGGCGGGGGGACCCAGTACTTC. Its translation: CASSVDGGGTQYF.